This passage covers 3 T cell receptor beta chains from one sample sequenced in a study of blood T cell repertoires in COVID-19. TCRdb's copy holds only in-frame clones and misses some; the assay was immunoSEQ multiplex PCR. The sample carries about 67,000 clones, less than 90% recorded once. The source material was peripheral blood. The receptors stem from a man aged 50-59 years with active COVID-19.

V and J are TRBV5-4 and TRBJ1-2, with 10 positions matching TRBD1. With 10 bases clipped from V and 4 bases from J, the junction kept 7 bases outside the gene matches. The germline gives CDR1 SGHNT, CDR2 YYREEE (reference sequence). This CDR3 spans 13 amino acids. CDR3 loop: CASTGTGVYGYTF. CDR3 bases: TGTGCCTCCACCGGGACAGGGGTCTATGGCTACACCTTC. Variable domain in full (rest from reference TRBV5-4 and TRBJ1-2): ETGVTQSPTHLIKTRGQQVTLRCSSQSGHNTVSWYQQALGQGPQFIFQYYREEENGRGNFPPRFSGLQFPNYSSELNVNALELDDSALYLCASTGTGVYGYTFGSGTRLTVV.

This clone came up once. V usage is TRBV19 and J usage is TRBJ2-1; D is unresolved. The germline V gene has CDR1 LNHDA and CDR2 SQIVND (reference sequence). The V gene lost 8 bases and the J gene lost 0 bases, with 14 bases spanning the gap. The CDR3 runs to 15 residues. The CDR3 nucleotides are TGTGCCAGTCAAGAACGCTTTAGCTCCTACAATGAGCAGTTCTTC. Translation: CASQERFSSYNEQFF.

This chain links TRBV10-3 with TRBJ2-7; TRBD2 matches 14 bases. Trimming took 0 bases from V and 4 from J; bases not matched to a gene: 11. Germline V gives CDR1 ENHRY, CDR2 SYGVKD. This CDR3 region has 19 residues. CDR3 loop: CAISESGTSGSVRRYEQYF. The CDR3 bases are TGTGCCATCAGTGAGTCTGGGACTAGCGGGAGTGTTAGAAGATACGAGCAGTACTTC.